Listed below are T cell receptor beta chains from one sample, sequenced in a study of T cell responses to AZD1222 COVID-19 vaccine. TCRdb's copy holds only in-frame clones and misses some; the assay was immunoSEQ multiplex PCR. The sample consists of 35,000 to 50,000 clones, around 80% of them appearing once. The sequenced sample was peripheral blood, obtained 28 days after the second dose of the MenACWY control vaccine. The receptors here all came from an adult who received the MenACWY meningococcal vaccine as a control. The CDR3 runs from the conserved cysteine through the conserved F or W. A D gene is named only where the DNA matches it firmly. Size values are once, few and many counts, or a class for expanded clones, and some rows have none.

J: TRBJ1-1
size: NA
D: NA
V: TRBV5-5
CDR3: CASRNTPREGTEAFF
DNA: TGTGCCAGCAGGAATACCCCCCGAGAGGGCACTGAAGCTTTCTTT

J: TRBJ1-3
size: NA
D: NA
V: TRBV9
CDR3: CASSVEADAPGNTIYF
DNA: TGTGCCAGCAGCGTAGAGGCGGACGCTCCTGGAAACACCATATATTTT

J: TRBJ1-6
size: NA
D: NA
V: TRBV12-3/TRBV12-4
CDR3: CASSSQGNSPLHF
DNA: TGTGCCAGCAGTTCCCAGGGGAATTCACCCCTCCACTTT

J: TRBJ2-2
size: NA
D: NA
V: TRBV30
CDR3: CAWNRQALPRFTGELFF
DNA: TGTGCCTGGAATCGACAGGCCCTACCTCGATTCACCGGGGAGCTGTTTTTT

J: TRBJ2-3
size: NA
D: NA
V: TRBV24-1
CDR3: CATSDGSPGADTQYF
DNA: TGTGCCACCAGTGATGGTTCCCCGGGAGCAGATACGCAGTATTTT

J: TRBJ2-5
size: NA
D: NA
V: TRBV13
CDR3: CASSSTGTLGETQYF
DNA: TGTGCCAGCAGCTCCACCGGGACATTGGGAGAGACCCAGTACTTC

J: TRBJ1-6
size: medium-sized
D: NA
V: TRBV4-1
CDR3: CASSSWTEVNSPLHF
DNA: TGCGCCAGCAGCTCGTGGACAGAGGTTAATTCACCCCTCCACTTT

J: TRBJ2-7
size: NA
D: TRBD2
V: TRBV10-2
CDR3: CASRSSGTSGSGSYEQYF
DNA: TGCGCCAGCAGATCCTCCGGGACTAGCGGGAGCGGGTCCTACGAGCAGTACTTC

J: TRBJ1-1
size: NA
D: TRBD1
V: TRBV4-1
CDR3: CASSQDRGQGAGRNTEAFF
DNA: TGCGCCAGCAGCCAAGATCGGGGACAGGGGGCAGGAAGGAACACTGAAGCTTTCTTT

J: TRBJ2-1
size: NA
D: TRBD2
V: TRBV9
CDR3: CASGATSGGLNEQFF
DNA: TGTGCCAGCGGAGCGACTAGCGGGGGATTAAATGAGCAGTTCTTC

J: TRBJ1-2
size: NA
D: NA
V: TRBV28
CDR3: CASSLLANYGYTF
DNA: TGTGCCAGCAGTTTATTGGCTAACTATGGCTACACCTTC

J: TRBJ1-2
size: NA
D: NA
V: TRBV4-1
CDR3: CASSQARATGWAGYTF
DNA: TGCGCCAGCAGCCAAGCTCGGGCAACAGGGTGGGCAGGCTACACCTTC

J: TRBJ1-2
size: NA
D: NA
V: TRBV6-6
CDR3: CASTGGVHGYTF
DNA: TGTGCCAGCACTGGGGGCGTGCATGGCTACACCTTC

J: TRBJ1-3
size: NA
D: NA
V: TRBV12-5
CDR3: CASGLNGNTIYF
DNA: TGTGCTAGTGGTTTGAATGGAAACACCATATATTTT

J: TRBJ1-2
size: NA
D: NA
V: TRBV18
CDR3: CASSPLGKQDNLYGYTF
DNA: TGTGCCAGCTCACCTCTCGGGAAGCAGGACAACCTATATGGCTACACCTTC

J: TRBJ2-6
size: NA
D: TRBD1
V: TRBV2
CDR3: CASSPTTGLGANVLTF
DNA: TGTGCCAGCAGCCCAACGACAGGGCTTGGGGCCAACGTCCTGACTTTC

J: TRBJ1-1
size: NA
D: TRBD1
V: TRBV7-9
CDR3: CASSSTGVNTEAFF
DNA: TGTGCCAGCAGCTCAACAGGGGTGAACACTGAAGCTTTCTTT

J: TRBJ2-2
size: NA
D: NA
V: TRBV12-5
CDR3: CASGLRGDTGELFF
DNA: TGTGCTAGTGGTTTACGGGGTGACACCGGGGAGCTGTTTTTT

J: TRBJ1-3
size: NA
D: TRBD1
V: TRBV30
CDR3: CAWSLGTGRNTIYF
DNA: TGTGCCTGGAGTCTAGGGACAGGAAGAAACACCATATATTTT

J: TRBJ2-7
size: NA
D: TRBD1
V: TRBV27
CDR3: CASSPSTGETSYEQYF
DNA: TGTGCCAGCAGTCCCTCGACAGGGGAGACCTCCTACGAGCAGTACTTC

J: TRBJ1-1
size: many
D: TRBD1
V: TRBV5-4
CDR3: CASSALQGVDTEAFF
DNA: TGTGCCAGCAGCGCCTTACAGGGGGTAGACACTGAAGCTTTCTTT

J: TRBJ1-2
size: NA
D: NA
V: TRBV29-1
CDR3: CSVLKPGGKGYTF
DNA: TGCAGCGTCCTAAAGCCTGGGGGCAAGGGCTACACCTTC